The source of this T cell receptor (beta chain) is a study of control samples from healthy donors and cancer patients (dated by TCRdb to the early 2020s). Library preparation was by the immunoSEQ multiplex PCR assay. The table was pulled from immuneACCESS by TCRdb, which kept in-frame rearrangements only. Such tables lose some clones; where checked, under half of the loss comes from unresolved V genes, and the rest has no known cause. Recorded for this sample are 150,000 to 200,000 clones; 85% to 90% of them occurred a single time. Around 5% of the sample lies in the top ten. In regard to this clone: What antigen it recognizes has not been identified. No qualities accompany the bases; no much larger clone lies one base away.

The junction carries 9 bases between V and J, which are trimmed by 0 bases and 5 bases respectively. The CDR3 covers 14 residues, taking in both the cysteine and the phenylalanine. Only the CDR3 portion is preserved as DNA: 42 bases, with reading frame beginning at the first base. The CDR1 and CDR2 encoded by the germline V gene are KGHDR and SFDVKD. The sequenced sample was blood. The chain employs TRBV24-1 and TRBJ1-1; perhaps TRBD1 is the D gene, with 6 bases matching. This clonotype was sampled from a young woman in good health. The nucleotide sequence reads as follows: TGTGCCACCAGTGATTTGGTTAGGGGGACTGAAGCTTTCTTT. Translated, this gives CATSDLVRGTEAFF.